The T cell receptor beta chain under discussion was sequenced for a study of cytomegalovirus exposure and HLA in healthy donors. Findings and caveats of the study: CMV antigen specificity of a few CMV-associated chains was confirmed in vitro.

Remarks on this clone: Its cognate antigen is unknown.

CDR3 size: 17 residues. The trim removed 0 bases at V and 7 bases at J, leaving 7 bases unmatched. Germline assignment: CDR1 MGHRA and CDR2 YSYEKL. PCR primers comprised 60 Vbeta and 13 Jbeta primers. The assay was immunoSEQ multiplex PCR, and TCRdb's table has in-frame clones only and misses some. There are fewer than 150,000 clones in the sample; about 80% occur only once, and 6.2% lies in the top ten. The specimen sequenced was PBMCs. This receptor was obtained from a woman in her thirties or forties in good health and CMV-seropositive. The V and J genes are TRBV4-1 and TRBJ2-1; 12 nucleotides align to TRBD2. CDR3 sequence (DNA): TGCGCCAGCAGCCAAGATATGGGGCTAGCGGGAGGGAATGAGCAGTTCTTC. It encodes CASSQDMGLAGGNEQFF.